A selection of T cell receptor beta chains follows, all from one sample in a study of response to subunit inactivated influenza vaccine. One entry per CDR3 protein, called by TCRdb with MiXCR from the RT-PCR reads. This sample has about 570,000 distinct CDR3 sequences, with approximately 12% found just once. Here the sequenced sample was PBMCs from blood, taken on the day of vaccination. The receptor source for this set is a man in his forties or fifties who received an inactivated influenza vaccine. The CDR3 runs from the conserved cysteine through the conserved F or W. D genes are given only for firm matches. Not every row has a clone size; where given, it reads once, few, many or a size class.

CDR3nt: TGTGCCACCATAAAGCGGCGAGATACGCAGTATTTT
CDR3aa: CATIKRRDTQYF
v_gene: TRBV6-9
d_gene: -
j_gene: TRBJ2-3
abundance: -

CDR3nt: TGTGCCAGCAGCCTAATAGCGGCCTTCAGCCCCTACGAGCAGTACTTC
CDR3aa: CASSLIAAFSPYEQYF
v_gene: TRBV5-6
d_gene: -
j_gene: TRBJ2-7
abundance: -

CDR3nt: TGTGCCAGCAGCGCCGGACAGCCCAAGTACCAAGAGACCCAGTACTTC
CDR3aa: CASSAGQPKYQETQYF
v_gene: TRBV7-9
d_gene: -
j_gene: TRBJ2-5
abundance: many

CDR3nt: TGTGCCAGCTCACCATCTACAGGGGACTCCTACGAGCAGTACTTC
CDR3aa: CASSPSTGDSYEQYF
v_gene: TRBV18
d_gene: TRBD1
j_gene: TRBJ2-7
abundance: -

CDR3nt: TGTGCCAGCAGCCGACAGGGGGTGATAGATACGCAGTATTTT
CDR3aa: CASSRQGVIDTQYF
v_gene: TRBV7-2
d_gene: TRBD1
j_gene: TRBJ2-3
abundance: -

CDR3nt: TGTGCCAGCAGCCCGGGACAGCAGACCCAGTACTTC
CDR3aa: CASSPGQQTQYF
v_gene: TRBV7-8
d_gene: TRBD1
j_gene: TRBJ2-5
abundance: few

CDR3nt: TGTGCCAGCAGAGGCAGGGCCGGCGAGCAGTTCTTC
CDR3aa: CASRGRAGEQFF
v_gene: TRBV5-6
d_gene: -
j_gene: TRBJ2-1
abundance: -

CDR3nt: TGCGCCAGCAGCTCCACCGGGACACTCACCGGGGAGCTGTTTTTT
CDR3aa: CASSSTGTLTGELFF
v_gene: TRBV5-1
d_gene: -
j_gene: TRBJ2-2
abundance: few

CDR3nt: TGTGCCAGCAGTAAGACCACTAGCGGGCCTAACTCCTACGAGCAGTACTTC
CDR3aa: CASSKTTSGPNSYEQYF
v_gene: TRBV6-1
d_gene: TRBD2
j_gene: TRBJ2-7
abundance: -

CDR3nt: TGTGCCAGCAGCTTAGCAACAGGGAGCACAGATACGCAGTATTTT
CDR3aa: CASSLATGSTDTQYF
v_gene: TRBV7-2
d_gene: -
j_gene: TRBJ2-3
abundance: -

CDR3nt: TGTGCCAGCAGTGAATACGGTCATCTCGAGCAGTACTTC
CDR3aa: CASSEYGHLEQYF
v_gene: TRBV25-1
d_gene: -
j_gene: TRBJ2-7
abundance: -

CDR3nt: TGTGCCAGCTCACCACTTCCTAGAGACAGGCAGTTCTTC
CDR3aa: CASSPLPRDRQFF
v_gene: TRBV18
d_gene: -
j_gene: TRBJ2-1
abundance: few

CDR3nt: TGTGCCAGCAGTTTCAAGGGAAATCATGCGGGTGCTCAGCCCCAGCATTTT
CDR3aa: CASSFKGNHAGAQPQHF
v_gene: TRBV12-3/TRBV12-4
d_gene: -
j_gene: TRBJ1-5
abundance: few